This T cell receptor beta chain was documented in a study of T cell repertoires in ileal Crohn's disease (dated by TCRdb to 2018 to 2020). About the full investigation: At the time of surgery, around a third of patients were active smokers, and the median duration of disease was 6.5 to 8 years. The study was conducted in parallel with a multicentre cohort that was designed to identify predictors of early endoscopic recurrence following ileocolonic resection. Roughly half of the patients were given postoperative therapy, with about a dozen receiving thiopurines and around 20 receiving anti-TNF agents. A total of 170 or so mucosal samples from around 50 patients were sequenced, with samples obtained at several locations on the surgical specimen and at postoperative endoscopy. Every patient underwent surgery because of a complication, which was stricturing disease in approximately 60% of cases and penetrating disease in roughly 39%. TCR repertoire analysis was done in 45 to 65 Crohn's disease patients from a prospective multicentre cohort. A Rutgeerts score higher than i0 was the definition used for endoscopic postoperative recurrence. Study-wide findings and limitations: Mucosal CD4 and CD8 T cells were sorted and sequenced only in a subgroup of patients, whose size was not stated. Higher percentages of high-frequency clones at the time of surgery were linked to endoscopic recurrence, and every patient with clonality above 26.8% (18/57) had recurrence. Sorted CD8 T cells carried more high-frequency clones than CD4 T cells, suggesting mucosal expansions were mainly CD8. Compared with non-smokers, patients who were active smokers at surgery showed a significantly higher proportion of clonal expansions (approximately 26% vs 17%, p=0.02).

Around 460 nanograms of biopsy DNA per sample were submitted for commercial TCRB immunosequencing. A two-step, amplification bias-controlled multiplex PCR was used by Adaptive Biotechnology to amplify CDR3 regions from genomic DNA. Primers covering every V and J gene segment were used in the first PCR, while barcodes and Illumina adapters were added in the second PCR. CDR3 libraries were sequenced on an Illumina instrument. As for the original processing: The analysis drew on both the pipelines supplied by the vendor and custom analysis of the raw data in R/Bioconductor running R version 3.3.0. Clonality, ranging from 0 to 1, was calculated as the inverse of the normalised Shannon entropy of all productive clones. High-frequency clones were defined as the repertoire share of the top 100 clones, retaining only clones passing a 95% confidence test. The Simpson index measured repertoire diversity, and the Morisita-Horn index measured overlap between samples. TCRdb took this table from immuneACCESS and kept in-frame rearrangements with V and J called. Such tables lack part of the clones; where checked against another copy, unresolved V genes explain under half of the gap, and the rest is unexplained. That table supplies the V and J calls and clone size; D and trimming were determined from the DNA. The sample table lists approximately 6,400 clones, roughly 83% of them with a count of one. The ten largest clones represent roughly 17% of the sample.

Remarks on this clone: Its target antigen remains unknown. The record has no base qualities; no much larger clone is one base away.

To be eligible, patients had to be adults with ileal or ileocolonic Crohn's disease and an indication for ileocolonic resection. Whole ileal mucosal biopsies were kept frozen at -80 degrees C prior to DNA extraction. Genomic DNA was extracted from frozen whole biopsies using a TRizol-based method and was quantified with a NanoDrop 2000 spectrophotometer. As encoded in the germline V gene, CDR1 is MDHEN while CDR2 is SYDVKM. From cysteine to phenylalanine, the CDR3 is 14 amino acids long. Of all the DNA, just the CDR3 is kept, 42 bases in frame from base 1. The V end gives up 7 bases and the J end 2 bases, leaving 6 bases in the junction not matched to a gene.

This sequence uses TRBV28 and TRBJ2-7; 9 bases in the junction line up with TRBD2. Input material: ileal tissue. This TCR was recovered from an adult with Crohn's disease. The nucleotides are TGTGCCAGCACCGCTAGCGGGGCTACCTACGAGCAGTACTTC. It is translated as CASTASGATYEQYF.